The 21 T cell receptor beta chains listed next were all sequenced from one sample in a study of response to subunit inactivated influenza vaccine. TCRdb reprocessed the RT-PCR reads via MiXCR and lists one record per CDR3 protein. This sample has 700,000 to 800,000 distinct CDR3 sequences, with approximately 17% found just once. Sequenced here: PBMCs from blood, sampled 4 to 6 days after vaccination. The receptors come from a man aged 45-65 years who received an inactivated influenza vaccine.

This clonotype was detected a few times. V and J are TRBV5-1 and TRBJ1-2, with 9 bases that match TRBD1. Germline assignment: CDR1 SGHRS and CDR2 YFSETQ. V shed 4 bases and J 3 bases; nucleotides not matched to a gene: 7. The CDR3 is made up of 15 amino acids. CDR3 in amino acids: CASSRTGVRDYGYTF. The CDR3 region has the DNA TGCGCCAGCAGCCGGACAGGGGTTCGGGACTATGGCTACACCTTC.

The chain carries TRBV6-1 and TRBJ2-1; 7 bases fit TRBD1. The V segment lost 6 bases and the J segment 4 bases; nucleotides outside the gene matches: 6. From germline, CDR1 is MNHNS and CDR2 SASEGT. The CDR3 is made up of 14 amino acids. CDR3 residues: CASRPDRSYNEQFF. DNA of the CDR3: TGTGCCAGCAGGCCGGACAGGTCGTACAATGAGCAGTTCTTC.

The rearrangement links TRBV28 to TRBJ1-1, with D unclear. The V gene's germline CDR1 is MDHEN and CDR2 SYDVKM. The CDR3 is 13 residues long. The ends were cut back, 3 bases at V and 5 bases at J, with 10 bases in the middle. CDR3 sequence reads: CASSFLWETEAFF. CDR3 nucleotide sequence: TGTGCCAGCAGTTTCCTATGGGAGACTGAAGCTTTCTTT.

This clonotype was detected only a few times. J is TRBJ2-7 and V is TRBV20-1; D is unresolved. CDR3 size: 13 residues. Germline V CDR1 and CDR2: DFQATT, SNEGSKA (reference sequence). Deletions cut 4 bases from V and 2 bases from J, with 12 bases between. The CDR3: CSAIPIPAYEQYF. The CDR3 DNA follows: TGCAGTGCTATTCCCATCCCTGCCTACGAGCAGTACTTC.

This clonotype was seen ten or more times. V and J are TRBV7-9 and TRBJ2-1; 9 bases are a match to TRBD2. The CDR3 length is 16 residues. The germline V gene encodes CDR1 SEHNR and CDR2 FQNEAQ (reference sequence). V dropped 5 bases and J dropped 4; count of bases not matched to a gene: 9. CDR3: CASSTYGGGDYNEQFF. The DNA for the CDR3 is TGTGCCAGCAGCACCTATGGCGGGGGGGATTACAATGAGCAGTTCTTC.

This clonotype was detected a few times. The rearrangement joins TRBV20-1 to TRBJ1-6; D is perhaps TRBD1 (6 bases). Trimming cost V 3 bases and J 0 bases, with 12 bases left between them. The length of the CDR3 is 16 residues. Germline CDR1 reads DFQATT; CDR2 reads SNEGSKA (reference sequence). The CDR3 protein is CSASPGTLSYNSPLHF. CDR3 nucleotides: TGCAGTGCTAGCCCGGGGACACTCTCCTATAATTCACCCCTCCACTTT.

In its sample, this clonotype was seen many times. One end of the junction is discordant with germline, which a read error may explain. The rearrangement uses TRBV10-3 and TRBJ2-1; no firm D call. The CDR3 totals 15 residues. Germline-derived CDR1 and CDR2 are ENHRY and SYGVKD. The DNA of the CDR3 is TGTGCCATCAGTGCGAGCCATGGAGTCTACGATGAGCAGTTCTTC. Its protein is CAISASHGVYDEQFF.

This clonotype turned up a few times. This chain links TRBV7-2 with TRBJ1-5; no clear D. The CDR3 spans 16 residues. V gave up 1 base and J gave up 2 bases, with 12 bases separating them. Germline assignment: CDR1 SGHTA and CDR2 FQGNSA. CDR3 loop: CASSLDRATRNQPQHF. CDR3 DNA: TGTGCCAGCAGCTTAGATCGGGCGACGCGCAATCAGCCCCAGCATTTT.

A few counts support this clonotype. The V call is TRBV6-5, the J call TRBJ2-7, with a tentative D call TRBD2 (6 bases). Per the germline V gene, CDR1 is MNHEY and CDR2 is SVGAGI. CDR3 size: 13 residues. V was cut by 2 bases and J by 9 bases, with 14 bases left in between. CDR3 in amino acids: CASSYRLGEAQYF. The CDR3 nucleotides read TGTGCCAGCAGTTACCGCCTGGGGGAGGCGCAGTACTTC.

The chain recombines TRBV19 with TRBJ1-6; a weak D match, TRBD1 (5 bases). Germline assignment: CDR1 LNHDA and CDR2 SQIVND (reference sequence). Trimming cost V 10 bases and J 7 bases, with 14 bases left between them. This CDR3 has 13 residues. The CDR3 here is CATRQGVNSPLHF. The CDR3 DNA sequence: TGTGCCACCCGTCAGGGTGTGAATTCACCCCTCCACTTT.

The chain recombines TRBV7-8 with TRBJ2-7; TRBD1 is a possible D gene (5 bases). In germline, CDR1 is SGHVS, CDR2 FQNEAQ. Trimming left V 5 bases short and J 0 bases short, with 14 bases between. The CDR3 sequence is 15 residues long. CDR3 protein: CASSMTEAFSYEQYF. Written as DNA, the CDR3 is TGTGCCAGCAGCATGACAGAGGCCTTCTCCTACGAGCAGTACTTC.

Only a few counts were recorded for this clonotype. The chain combines TRBV29-1 with TRBJ2-7; weak D call: TRBD1 (5 bases). The CDR3 extends over 15 amino acids. V was clipped by 1 base and J by 0 bases, with 13 bases between them. Germline values: CDR1 SQVTM, CDR2 ANQGSEA. CDR3: CSVEVSSRDSYEQYF. The CDR3 bases are TGCAGCGTTGAAGTGAGTAGCAGGGACTCCTACGAGCAGTACTTC.

This clonotype came up a few times. The chain has TRBV5-1 and TRBJ2-7, with D unresolved. V lost 0 bases to trimming and J lost 2 bases, with 15 bases between them. Germline CDR1 is SGHRS and CDR2 is YFSETQ. The CDR3 is 16 residues long. The CDR3 here is CASSLDRAIKAYEQYF. Here the CDR3 DNA reads TGCGCCAGCAGCTTGGACCGGGCCATTAAAGCCTACGAGCAGTACTTC.

The sample holds many counts of this clonotype. The J gene is TRBJ2-3, the V gene TRBV20-1; TRBD2 might be the D (6 bases). This CDR3 has 15 amino acids. Germline CDR1 is DFQATT and CDR2 is SNEGSKA (reference sequence). V was pared by 3 bases and J by 3 bases, with 16 bases between. DNA of the CDR3: TGCAGTGCTAGTCTGTTGGCGGGAAATACAGATACGCAGTATTTT. It codes for CSASLLAGNTDTQYF.

The chain carries TRBV7-2 and TRBJ2-5; D ambiguous. Germline lookup yields CDR1 SGHTA and CDR2 FQGNSA. Between the trimmed V and J ends, which lost 1 base and 4 bases, there was a span of 7 bases. The CDR3 contains 13 residues. CDR3 residues: CASSLVLPETQYF. The CDR3 nucleotides read TGTGCCAGCAGCTTAGTTCTACCAGAGACCCAGTACTTC.

This clonotype came up a few times. This rearrangement joins TRBV20-1 to TRBJ2-5; perhaps TRBD1 as D (5 bases). This CDR3 is 14 amino acids long. V gave up 3 bases and J gave up 2 bases, with 13 bases separating them. Germline V gene lookup returns CDR1 DFQATT and CDR2 SNEGSKA (reference sequence). The DNA of the CDR3 is TGCAGTGCTAGGGGGTTGACAGCTCAAGAGACCCAGTACTTC. Translated, it gives CSARGLTAQETQYF.

The chain recombines TRBV7-8 with TRBJ2-1; TRBD2 agrees at 14 bases. The CDR3 is 16 amino acids. The V gene's germline CDR1 is SGHVS and CDR2 FQNEAQ. Losses at the gene ends were 5 bases for V and 9 bases for J; bases not matched to a gene: 9. CDR3 coding DNA: TGTGCCAGCAGCCCACTCGGGACTAGCGGGAGCGGTGAGCAGTTCTTC. Translating gives CASSPLGTSGSGEQFF.

This chain links TRBV10-1 with TRBJ2-7; 9 nucleotides align to TRBD1. Unmatched junction bases numbered 6, after V lost 3 bases and J lost 0 bases. CDR3 length equals 16 residues. The V gene's germline CDR1 is WNHNN and CDR2 SYGVQD (reference sequence). CDR3 sequence: CASSDYGQGTSYEQYF. CDR3 DNA sequence: TGCGCCAGCAGTGACTACGGACAGGGGACCTCCTACGAGCAGTACTTC.

This clonotype turned up a few times. The chain couples TRBV4-2 to TRBJ1-2, with TRBD1 identical over 8 bases. The germline CDR1 and CDR2 sequences are LGHNA and YNFKEQ. This CDR3 has 14 amino acids. V lost 2 bases, J lost 8 bases, and 7 bases stayed unmatched. This chain's CDR3 is CASSQLDRGRGYTF. The CDR3 DNA is TGTGCCAGCAGCCAACTCGACAGGGGTCGCGGCTACACCTTC.

This clonotype turned up a few times. The chain recombines TRBV6-1 with TRBJ2-1; possible D gene TRBD2, 5 bases. Germline CDR1 and CDR2: MNHNS and SASEGT. Trimming took off 6 bases at V and 10 bases at J, with 16 bases between the two ends. The CDR3 spans 13 residues. The CDR3 DNA reads TGTGCCAGCAGATCCCACCTGGCTAGCGAGCAGTTCTTC. Protein: CASRSHLASEQFF.

This clonotype was detected a few times. This chain joins TRBV12-3 or TRBV12-4 and TRBJ2-7; TRBD1 matches at 10 bases. Unmatched junction bases numbered 9, after V lost 6 bases and J lost 7 bases. The length of the CDR3 is 14 residues. The DNA of the CDR3 is TGTGCCAGCAGGACGACAGGGGGCCTTTTGGAGCAGTACTTC. The encoded protein is CASRTTGGLLEQYF.